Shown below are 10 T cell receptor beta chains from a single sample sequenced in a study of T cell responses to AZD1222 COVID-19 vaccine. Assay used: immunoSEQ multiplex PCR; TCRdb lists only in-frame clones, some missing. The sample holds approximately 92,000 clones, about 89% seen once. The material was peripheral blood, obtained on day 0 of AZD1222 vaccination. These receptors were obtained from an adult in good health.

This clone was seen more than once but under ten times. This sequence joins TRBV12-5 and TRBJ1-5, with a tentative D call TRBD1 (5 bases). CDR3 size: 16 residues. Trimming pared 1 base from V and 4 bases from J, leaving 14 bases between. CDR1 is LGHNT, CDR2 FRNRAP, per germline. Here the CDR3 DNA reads TGTGCTAGTGGTTTGGATCGGGGACTCCATAATCAGCCCCAGCATTTT. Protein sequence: CASGLDRGLHNQPQHF.

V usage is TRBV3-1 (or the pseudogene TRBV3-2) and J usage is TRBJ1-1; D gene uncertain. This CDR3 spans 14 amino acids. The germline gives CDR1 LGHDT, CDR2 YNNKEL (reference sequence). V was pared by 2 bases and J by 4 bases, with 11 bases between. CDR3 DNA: TGTGCCAGCAGCCAACCCTCGTCTTTCACTGAAGCTTTCTTT. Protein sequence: CASSQPSSFTEAFF.

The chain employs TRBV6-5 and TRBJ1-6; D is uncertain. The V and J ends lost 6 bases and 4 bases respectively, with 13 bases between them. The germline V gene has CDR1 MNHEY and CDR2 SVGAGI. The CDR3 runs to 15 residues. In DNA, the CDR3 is TGTGCCAGCAGCACTCGGACGGAATATAATTCACCCCTCCACTTT. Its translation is CASSTRTEYNSPLHF.

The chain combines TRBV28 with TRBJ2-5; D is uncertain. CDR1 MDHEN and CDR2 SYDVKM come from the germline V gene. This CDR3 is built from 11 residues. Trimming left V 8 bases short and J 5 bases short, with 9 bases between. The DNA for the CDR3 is TGTGCCAGCCCTTGGCTGGAGACCCAGTACTTC. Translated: CASPWLETQYF.

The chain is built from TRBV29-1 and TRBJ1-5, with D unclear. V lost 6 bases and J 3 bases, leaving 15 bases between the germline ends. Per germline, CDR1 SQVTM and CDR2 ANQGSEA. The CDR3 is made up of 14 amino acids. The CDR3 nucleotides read TGCAGCGTAACCCTATCAGTTCCCAATCAGCCCCAGCATTTT. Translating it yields CSVTLSVPNQPQHF.

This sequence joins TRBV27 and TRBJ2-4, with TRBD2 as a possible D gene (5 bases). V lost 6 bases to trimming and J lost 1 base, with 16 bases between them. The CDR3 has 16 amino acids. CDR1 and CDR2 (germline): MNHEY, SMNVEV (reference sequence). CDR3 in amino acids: CASSSGISGAKNIQYF. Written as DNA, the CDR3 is TGTGCCAGCAGCTCGGGAATTTCGGGGGCCAAAAACATTCAGTACTTC.

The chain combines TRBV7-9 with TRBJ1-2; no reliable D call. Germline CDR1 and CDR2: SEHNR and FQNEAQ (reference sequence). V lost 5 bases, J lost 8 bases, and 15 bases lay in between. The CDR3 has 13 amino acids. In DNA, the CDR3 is TGTGCCAGCAGCAACCGGGTCCAAAGGGGCTACACCTTC. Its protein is CASSNRVQRGYTF.

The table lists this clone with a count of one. The CDR3, as DNA: TGTGCCAGCAGCCCAGGGTGGGGGTACCAAGAGACCCAGTACTTC. Translated, it gives CASSPGWGYQETQYF. The chain recombines TRBV5-8 with TRBJ2-5; D may match TRBD1 or TRBD2 (5 bases each). Trimming took 4 bases from V and 0 from J, leaving 13 bases between them. Germline V gives CDR1 SGHTS, CDR2 YDEGEE. The CDR3 has 15 residues.

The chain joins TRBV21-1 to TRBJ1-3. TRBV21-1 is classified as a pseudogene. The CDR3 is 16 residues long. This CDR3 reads CASIPEAAFSGNTIYF. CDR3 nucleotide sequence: TGTGCCAGCATTCCCGAGGCAGCTTTTTCTGGAAACACCATATATTTT.

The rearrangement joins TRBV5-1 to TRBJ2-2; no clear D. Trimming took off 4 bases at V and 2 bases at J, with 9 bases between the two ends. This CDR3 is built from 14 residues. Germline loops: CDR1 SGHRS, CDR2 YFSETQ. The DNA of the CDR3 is TGCGCCAGCAGCCCCCAGGATAACACCGGGGAGCTGTTTTTT. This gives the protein CASSPQDNTGELFF.